Presented here are 7 T cell receptor beta chains from one specimen sequenced in a study of cytomegalovirus exposure and HLA in healthy donors. Primers: 60 Vbeta forward and 13 Jbeta reverse. Data came from immunoSEQ multiplex PCR; TCRdb stores just in-frame clones and leaves some out. The sample yields 190,000 or so clones, 82% seen once. The sequencing input was PBMCs. Every receptor here comes from a boy aged 2 to 9 in good health and CMV-seronegative.

In its sample, this clone was seen once. The J gene is TRBJ2-1, the V gene TRBV5-6; weak D call: TRBD1 (6 bases). Germline assignment: CDR1 SGHDT and CDR2 YYEEEE. This CDR3 has 15 residues. V lost 4 bases to trimming and J lost 0 bases, with 11 bases between them. The CDR3 DNA follows: TGTGCCAGCAGCCCTCGGGACACCTCCTACAATGAGCAGTTCTTC. It translates to CASSPRDTSYNEQFF.

V gene TRBV19 combines with J gene TRBJ2-5, with TRBD2 matching 8 bases. The CDR3 is 13 residues long. Losses at the gene ends were 6 bases for V and 5 bases for J; bases not matched to a gene: 5. Looked up from germline, CDR1 is LNHDA and CDR2 is SQIVND (reference sequence). DNA of the CDR3: TGTGCCAGTAGCGCGGGGGGCATGGAGACCCAGTACTTC. Translating it yields CASSAGGMETQYF.

The chain joins TRBV20-1 to TRBJ1-1; D is undetermined. V lost 4 bases and J 0 bases, leaving 3 bases between the germline ends. The CDR3 is made up of 11 amino acids. The V gene's germline CDR1 is DFQATT and CDR2 SNEGSKA (reference sequence). The CDR3 reads CSAIVNTEAFF. The CDR3 bases are TGCAGTGCTATAGTGAACACTGAAGCTTTCTTT.

This clone was counted a single time. The V and J genes are TRBV20-1 and TRBJ2-7; D gene ambiguous. CDR1 is DFQATT and CDR2 is SNEGSKA in the germline V gene (reference sequence). The CDR3 runs to 9 residues. CDR3 sequence reads: CTEIYEQYF. For the CDR3, the DNA is TGCACCGAGATCTACGAGCAGTACTTC.

The V and J genes are TRBV7-2 and TRBJ2-3; 9 nucleotides line up with TRBD2. CDR3 length equals 15 residues. The germline V gene encodes CDR1 SGHTA and CDR2 FQGNSA. Losses at the gene ends were 5 bases for V and 3 bases for J; bases not matched to a gene: 6. CDR3 sequence: CASSPAGGATDTQYF. The CDR3 coding sequence is TGTGCCAGCAGCCCAGCGGGGGGCGCGACAGATACGCAGTATTTT.

DNA for the CDR3: TGTGCCAGCAGCCCCCGGGGAGCCTTCACAGATACGCAGTATTTT. Protein product: CASSPRGAFTDTQYF. The J gene is TRBJ2-3, the V gene TRBV9; D perhaps matches TRBD2 (5 bases). Trimming removed 4 bases from V and 2 bases from J, with 14 bases in between. The CDR3 is made up of 15 amino acids. CDR1 and CDR2 from the germline V gene are SGDLS and YYNGEE.

The chain couples TRBV4-3 to TRBJ2-7; TRBD1 matches at 10 bases. Germline V gene data show CDR1 as LGHNA and CDR2 as YSLEER. This CDR3 has 17 residues. V was pared by 2 bases and J by 4 bases, with 11 bases of the junction left unmatched. Written as DNA, the CDR3 is TGCGCCAGCAGCCAACTCGTACCGGGACAGGGGACTTACGAGCAGTACTTC. Residues: CASSQLVPGQGTYEQYF.